The TCR beta chain described here comes from a study of T cells after yellow fever vaccination. Whole-study results and caveats: Sorted repertoires could include abundant contaminating clonotypes from bulk cells. Once the booster was given, most primary-vaccination clones reappeared, at around 95% for CD4 and roughly 85% for CD8.

TCRdb processed the 5' RACE reads anew with MiXCR; each CDR3 protein has one entry. The sample holds fewer than 400,000 distinct CDR3 sequences, roughly 10% seen once. This clonotype appeared many times. The antigen is undetermined. This receptor was identified in a man between 18 and 35 years old who received the YFV17D yellow fever vaccine. The sequenced sample was CD4+ T cells sorted from PBMCs, obtained 45 days after the yellow fever booster vaccination.

CDR3 loop: CASSDPGTPSGNTIYF. CDR3 bases: TGTGCCAGCAGTGACCCCGGGACACCCTCTGGAAACACCATATATTTT. The chain links TRBV6-5 to TRBJ1-3; a possible D gene is TRBD1 (6 bases). The ends were cut back, 5 bases at V and 0 bases at J, with 14 bases in the middle. This CDR3 comprises 16 residues. Looked up from germline, CDR1 is MNHEY and CDR2 is SVGAGI.